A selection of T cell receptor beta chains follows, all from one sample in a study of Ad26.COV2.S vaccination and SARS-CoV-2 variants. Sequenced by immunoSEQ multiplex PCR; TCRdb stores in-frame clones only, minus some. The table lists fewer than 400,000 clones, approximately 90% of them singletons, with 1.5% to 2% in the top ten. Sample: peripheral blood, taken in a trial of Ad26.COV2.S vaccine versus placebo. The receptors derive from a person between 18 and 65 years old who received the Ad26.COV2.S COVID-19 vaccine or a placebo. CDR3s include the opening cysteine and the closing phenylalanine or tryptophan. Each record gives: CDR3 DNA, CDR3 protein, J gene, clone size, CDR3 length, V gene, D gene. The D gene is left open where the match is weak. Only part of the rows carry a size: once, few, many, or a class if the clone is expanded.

DNA: TGTGCCAGCAGTTACGCCGGGGCGACCCAGTACTTC
CDR3: CASSYAGATQYF
J: TRBJ2-5
size: NA
length: 12
V: TRBV6-5
D: NA

DNA: TGTGCCAGCAGTACGACTAGCGCATGGGGGACCCAGTACTTC
CDR3: CASSTTSAWGTQYF
J: TRBJ2-5
size: NA
length: 14
V: TRBV28
D: TRBD2

DNA: TGTGCCAGCAGTTACTCTTATAGCGGGAGCGGCTCCTACGAGCAGTACTTC
CDR3: CASSYSYSGSGSYEQYF
J: TRBJ2-7
size: NA
length: 17
V: TRBV6-2/TRBV6-3
D: TRBD2

DNA: TGTGCCAGCAGACCCACAGGGGGCTTAGGGGACACTGAAGCTTTCTTT
CDR3: CASRPTGGLGDTEAFF
J: TRBJ1-1
size: NA
length: 16
V: TRBV28
D: TRBD1

DNA: TGTGCCTGGGAGCGGGCTCCCCACGAGCAGTACTTC
CDR3: CAWERAPHEQYF
J: TRBJ2-7
size: NA
length: 12
V: TRBV30
D: NA

DNA: TGTGCCAGCTCACCATATGTTGATTCACCCCTCCACTTT
CDR3: CASSPYVDSPLHF
J: TRBJ1-6
size: NA
length: 13
V: TRBV18
D: NA

DNA: TGTGCCAGCAGCACACGGACGGCAACTAATGAAAAACTGTTTTTT
CDR3: CASSTRTATNEKLFF
J: TRBJ1-4
size: NA
length: 15
V: TRBV7-9
D: NA

DNA: TGTGCCAGCAGTCCTACTCAGGGGATAGGCACCGGGGAGCTGTTTTTT
CDR3: CASSPTQGIGTGELFF
J: TRBJ2-2
size: NA
length: 16
V: TRBV11-2
D: NA

DNA: TGTGCCCGAAACCGCAAGCCCCGAAACATTCAGTACTTC
CDR3: CARNRKPRNIQYF
J: TRBJ2-4
size: NA
length: 13
V: TRBV30
D: NA

DNA: TGTGCCAGCAGCCTCCGGGACAGGGGGATGGTGAGCTCCTACAATGAGCAGTTCTTC
CDR3: CASSLRDRGMVSSYNEQFF
J: TRBJ2-1
size: NA
length: 19
V: TRBV7-9
D: TRBD1

DNA: TGTGCCAGCAGTGAAGCAATAGCTAACTATGGCTACACCTTC
CDR3: CASSEAIANYGYTF
J: TRBJ1-2
size: NA
length: 14
V: TRBV6-1
D: NA

DNA: TGTGCCAGCAGCCAGACTAGCGGGAGGGGAAATGAGCAGTTCTTC
CDR3: CASSQTSGRGNEQFF
J: TRBJ2-1
size: NA
length: 15
V: TRBV6-4
D: TRBD2

DNA: TGTGCCAGCGGGGTAGCGGCACAGTTCTTC
CDR3: CASGVAAQFF
J: TRBJ2-1
size: once
length: 10
V: TRBV2
D: NA

DNA: TGTGCCAGCAGTTTGAACAGTGGGAGCAATCAGCCCCAGCATTTT
CDR3: CASSLNSGSNQPQHF
J: TRBJ1-5
size: NA
length: 15
V: TRBV6-2/TRBV6-3
D: NA

DNA: TGTGCCAGCAGCTTAGCGGAACCCAATGAGCAGTTCTTC
CDR3: CASSLAEPNEQFF
J: TRBJ2-1
size: NA
length: 13
V: TRBV7-2
D: NA

DNA: TGCGCCAGCAGCTTGGCGGACAGGGGGCGGCATGGCTACACCTTC
CDR3: CASSLADRGRHGYTF
J: TRBJ1-2
size: NA
length: 15
V: TRBV5-1
D: TRBD1

DNA: TGTGCCAGCAGCTTAATAAGAGCTAACTATGGCTACACCTTC
CDR3: CASSLIRANYGYTF
J: TRBJ1-2
size: NA
length: 14
V: TRBV7-9
D: NA

DNA: TGTGCCAGCAGCGCCGGGACAGGGACTAGCGGGAGTCATGCCAAAAACATTCAGTACTTC
CDR3: CASSAGTGTSGSHAKNIQYF
J: TRBJ2-4
size: NA
length: 20
V: TRBV6-2/TRBV6-3
D: TRBD2

DNA: TGTGCCAGCAGCCGGGACGGCTATGGCTACACCTTC
CDR3: CASSRDGYGYTF
J: TRBJ1-2
size: NA
length: 12
V: TRBV6-4
D: NA

DNA: TGTGCCAGCAGCCGCCAAACAGGGGTGTGGGAAAAACTGTTTTTT
CDR3: CASSRQTGVWEKLFF
J: TRBJ1-4
size: NA
length: 15
V: TRBV7-9
D: TRBD1

DNA: TGTGCCAGCAGCTTATGGGCGGGAGTGATGAATGAGCAGTTCTTC
CDR3: CASSLWAGVMNEQFF
J: TRBJ2-1
size: once
length: 15
V: TRBV7-9
D: TRBD2

DNA: TGTGCCAGCAGCTTATGGGGTAGCGGGAAATTGGGGGAGCAGTTCTTC
CDR3: CASSLWGSGKLGEQFF
J: TRBJ2-1
size: NA
length: 16
V: TRBV11-2
D: TRBD2